The 18 T cell receptor beta chains below come from one sample, sequenced in a study of blood T cells in healthy people across ages. A sample-barcoded 5' primer and a J-beta primer mix were used in a second PCR of about 6 to 11 cycles. From the 5' RACE reads, TCRdb called clonotypes with MiXCR, one entry per CDR3 protein. The sample has around 1.7 million distinct CDR3 sequences, 28% seen once; the top ten hold 7.7%. Sequenced material: blood. The receptors were gathered from a woman aged 25-40 years in good health.

This clonotype was counted a few times. This chain uses TRBV20-1 with TRBJ2-1; D perhaps matches TRBD2 (6 bases). V lost 6 bases, J lost 8 bases, and 26 bases lay in between. The CDR3 is made up of 16 amino acids. Germline V CDR1 and CDR2: DFQATT, SNEGSKA (reference sequence). CDR3 in amino acids: CSAPAPETVGGDEQFF. CDR3 DNA sequence: TGCAGTGCGCCAGCACCCGAGACCGTCGGGGGAGATGAGCAGTTCTTC.

Turning to this clonotype: This may arise from a read error, as a much more abundant clone is one base away. The chain links TRBV29-1 to TRBJ2-5; D uncertain. Germline loops: CDR1 SQVTM, CDR2 ANQGSEA. The CDR3 is 10 residues long. Trimming took 3 bases from V and 11 from J, leaving 10 bases between them. DNA of the CDR3: TGCAGCGTTGACAGCAATGAGCAGTACTTC. Translating gives CSVDSNEQYF.

This clonotype came up many times. This chain connects TRBV4-2 to TRBJ2-6; D is uncertain. In germline, CDR1 is LGHNA, CDR2 YNFKEQ. Deletions cut 4 bases from V and 1 base from J, with 11 bases between. The CDR3 extends over 16 amino acids. The CDR3 loop is CASSRARGSGANVLTF. CDR3 sequence (DNA): TGTGCCAGCAGCCGCGCACGTGGGTCTGGGGCCAACGTCCTGACTTTC.

In this sample, this clonotype turned up many times. The chain uses TRBV12-3 or TRBV12-4 and TRBJ2-6, with TRBD1 identical over 10 bases. The J segment lost 0 bases and the V segment lost 6 bases, leaving 8 bases of the junction unmatched. This CDR3 region has 18 residues. The DNA of the CDR3 is TGTGCCAGCAGCTTTTATGGGACAGGGGACTCTGGGGCCAACGTCCTGACTTTC. This codes for CASSFYGTGDSGANVLTF.

The chain carries TRBV24-1 and TRBJ2-2; D gene uncertain. Trimming took off 4 bases at V and 0 bases at J, with 8 bases between the two ends. This CDR3 has 15 amino acids. In germline, CDR1 is KGHDR, CDR2 SFDVKD. The CDR3 sequence: CATSEVGPNTGELFF. CDR3 nucleotide sequence: TGTGCCACCAGTGAGGTGGGCCCGAACACCGGGGAGCTGTTTTTT.

The chain has TRBV18 and TRBJ1-2; D possibly corresponds to TRBD1 (5 bases). Germline lookup yields CDR1 KGHSH and CDR2 LQKENI. The CDR3 extends over 13 amino acids. V gave up 3 bases and J gave up 7 bases, with 12 bases separating them. Here the CDR3 DNA reads TGTGCCAGCTCACCGACGGGGGATACTGGCTACACCTTC. This encodes CASSPTGDTGYTF.

This clonotype was counted only a few times. V gene TRBV6-2 or TRBV6-3 combines with J gene TRBJ2-1; a weak D match, TRBD2 (6 bases). The V gene lost 3 bases and the J gene lost 9 bases, with 12 bases spanning the gap. Germline loops: CDR1 MNHEY, CDR2 SVGEGT. The CDR3 extends over 13 amino acids. The CDR3 spells CASSYSSAPEQFF. CDR3 bases: TGTGCCAGCAGTTATTCTAGCGCCCCTGAGCAGTTCTTC.

This clonotype was detected only a few times. V usage is TRBV6-1 and J usage is TRBJ2-1, with 9 bases that match TRBD2. Germline V gene lookup returns CDR1 MNHNS and CDR2 SASEGT. The CDR3 covers 18 residues. J lost 1 base, V lost 7 bases, and 14 bases had no gene match. This CDR3 is CASNQMRGGVGSYNEQFF. Here the CDR3 DNA reads TGTGCCAGCAATCAAATGCGGGGGGGCGTAGGATCCTACAATGAGCAGTTCTTC.

The chain joins TRBV9 to TRBJ2-7; D might be TRBD1 (5 bases). The CDR3 has 15 amino acids. Germline assignment: CDR1 SGDLS and CDR2 YYNGEE. V dropped 0 bases and J dropped 7 bases, with 17 bases sitting between them. The CDR3 is CASSVAGHQLYEQYF. In DNA form, the CDR3 reads TGTGCCAGCAGCGTAGCAGGACATCAGTTGTATGAGCAGTACTTC.

This clonotype came up a few times. This chain connects TRBV5-6 to TRBJ1-5; no firm D call. Germline V gives CDR1 SGHDT, CDR2 YYEEEE. V was cut by 1 base and J by 9 bases, with 11 bases left in between. The CDR3 is 13 amino acids. The CDR3 DNA is TGTGCCAGCAGCTTGTTCCGCCGAGGGCCCCAGCATTTT. It yields the protein CASSLFRRGPQHF. The variable domain in full, completed from reference TRBV5-6 and TRBJ1-5, reads DAGVTQSPTHLIKTRGQQVTLRCSPKSGHDTVSWYQQALGQGPQFIFQYYEEEERQRGNFPDRFSGHQFPNYSSELNVNALLLGDSALYLCASSLFRRGPQHFGDGTRLSIL.

The count of this clonotype is one. The junction differs from germline at one of its ends, possibly a read error. This rearrangement joins TRBV5-1 to TRBJ2-1; D is unclear. Germline V gene sequence: CDR1 SGHRS, CDR2 YFSETQ. The CDR3 consists of 12 residues. The DNA of the CDR3 is TGCGCCAGCACTGACAATTACAATGAGCGGTTCTTC. Translation gives CASTDNYNERFF.

The chain is built from TRBV29-1 and TRBJ1-2; unclear D gene. The V gene's germline CDR1 is SQVTM and CDR2 ANQGSEA. This CDR3 has 13 amino acids. Trimming cost V 6 bases and J 4 bases, with 15 bases left between them. This chain's CDR3 is CSVPKGQGYGYTF. In DNA, the CDR3 is TGCAGCGTCCCCAAAGGGCAAGGCTATGGCTACACCTTC.

V is TRBV27 and J is TRBJ1-2; a weak D match, TRBD1 (6 bases). The germline V gene encodes CDR1 MNHEY and CDR2 SMNVEV (reference sequence). The V end was cut by 6 bases, the J end by 1 base, with 12 bases between. CDR3 length: 14 residues. CDR3 coding DNA: TGTGCCAGCAGGAGGGGGGGAAATAACTATGGCTACACCTTC. Protein sequence: CASRRGGNNYGYTF.

The table lists this clonotype with many counts. J is TRBJ2-7 and V is TRBV20-1; a weak D match, TRBD1 (5 bases). Trimming cost V 4 bases and J 7 bases, with 14 bases left between them. The CDR3 sequence is 12 residues long. Germline V gene sequence: CDR1 DFQATT, CDR2 SNEGSKA (reference sequence). CDR3 loop: CSAKDRIVEQYF. CDR3 coding DNA: TGCAGTGCTAAAGACAGAATTGTGGAGCAGTACTTC.

This clonotype was picked up a small number of times. Relative to the germline gene, one junction end is altered; a read error may explain this. The CDR3 region is CASREESGVTYNEQFF. CDR3 nucleotide sequence: TGTGCCAGCAGGGAAGAAAGCGGGGTCACCTACAATGAGCAGTTCTTC. The rearrangement links TRBV6-1 to TRBJ2-1, with TRBD2 identical over 7 bases. CDR1 is MNHNS, CDR2 SASEGT, per germline. The CDR3 extends over 16 amino acids.

This chain uses TRBV18 with TRBJ2-1; 7 bases map to TRBD2. CDR1 KGHSH and CDR2 LQKENI come from the germline V gene. Germline trimming cut 3 bases from V and 5 bases from J; bases unmatched to any gene: 7. The CDR3 extends over 15 amino acids. Written as DNA, the CDR3 is TGTGCCAGCTCACCCCTTTCGGGACTAAACAATGAGCAGTTCTTC. The encoded protein is CASSPLSGLNNEQFF.

This clonotype was observed many times. The chain has TRBV20-1 and TRBJ2-7, with D possibly TRBD1 on 6 matching bases. Germline values: CDR1 DFQATT, CDR2 SNEGSKA (reference sequence). The CDR3 has 13 residues. V was clipped by 6 bases and J by 2 bases, with 14 bases between them. CDR3 nucleotide sequence: TGCAGTGCCACTATGGCAGGGGCCTACGAGCAGTACTTC. The encoded protein is CSATMAGAYEQYF.

The chain recombines TRBV27 with TRBJ1-2; 8 positions match TRBD1. Germline values: CDR1 MNHEY, CDR2 SMNVEV (reference sequence). This CDR3 has 14 residues. V gave up 8 bases and J gave up 5 bases; unmatched junction bases: 10. The DNA of the CDR3 is TGTGCCAGCGGACCGGGACAGGCTTATTATGGCTACACCTTC. Its protein is CASGPGQAYYGYTF.